The 15 T cell receptor beta chains reported below all come from one sample, sequenced in a study of cytomegalovirus exposure and HLA in healthy donors. 60 Vbeta and 13 Jbeta primers were used in PCR. Sequencing was performed with immunoSEQ multiplex PCR; in TCRdb, only in-frame clones are kept and a portion is missing. The data contain some 170,000 clones, around four fifths of them seen just once; the ten biggest clones take up roughly 1.2%. Sequencing was performed on PBMCs. The receptors originated from a woman aged 50 to 60 in good health and CMV-seronegative.

The chain links TRBV10-3 to TRBJ2-3; D possibly corresponds to TRBD1 (6 bases). This CDR3 spans 16 amino acids. Germline V gene data show CDR1 as ENHRY and CDR2 as SYGVKD. The ends were cut back, 3 bases at V and 4 bases at J, with 17 bases in the middle. CDR3 DNA sequence: TGTGCCATCAGTGAAACGAGGGGGAGCCACCCAGATACGCAGTATTTT. As protein: CAISETRGSHPDTQYF.

The chain links TRBV14 to TRBJ2-5, with D unclear. Trimming removed 6 bases at V and 5 bases at J, with 10 bases between. CDR1 and CDR2 (germline): SGHDN, FVKESK. This CDR3 is built from 12 residues. CDR3 DNA: TGTGCCAGCAGTCAGGTTTGGGAGACCCAGTACTTC. This encodes CASSQVWETQYF.

This chain connects TRBV4-2 to TRBJ1-5; D gene uncertain. This CDR3 has 16 amino acids. V lost 0 bases to trimming and J lost 6 bases, with 15 bases between them. Looked up from germline, CDR1 is LGHNA and CDR2 is YNFKEQ. CDR3 amino acids: CASSQERASPSQPQHF. The CDR3 nucleotides read TGTGCCAGCAGCCAAGAGAGGGCCTCTCCTTCTCAGCCCCAGCATTTT.

The sample holds a few counts of this clone. This chain connects TRBV6-1 to TRBJ1-1; 8 bases line up with TRBD1. CDR3 length: 15 residues. After removal of 6 bases from V and 4 bases from J, the junction contained 10 bases not matched to a gene. Germline CDR1 and CDR2: MNHNS and SASEGT. CDR3 sequence: CASSPPRGRGTEAFF. The CDR3 DNA follows: TGTGCCAGCAGCCCCCCCAGGGGGCGAGGCACTGAAGCTTTCTTT.

J is TRBJ1-5 and V is TRBV19; D may be TRBD1 (5 bases). The CDR3 loop spans 14 amino acids. The V and J ends lost 8 bases and 0 bases respectively, with 11 bases between them. CDR1 is LNHDA and CDR2 is SQIVND in the germline V gene (reference sequence). CDR3 residues: CASGHTYSNQPQHF. The DNA of the CDR3 is TGTGCCAGTGGACACACATATAGCAATCAGCCCCAGCATTTT.

V gene TRBV11-2 combines with J gene TRBJ2-3, with 10 bases fitting TRBD2. This CDR3 has 17 amino acids. With 2 bases clipped from V and 3 bases from J, the junction kept 8 bases outside the gene matches. Per the germline V gene, CDR1 is SGHAT and CDR2 is FQNNGV. This CDR3 reads CASSLYTSGAGTDTQYF. The CDR3 DNA sequence: TGTGCCAGCAGCTTATATACTAGCGGGGCCGGGACAGATACGCAGTATTTT. Together with reference TRBV11-2 and TRBJ2-3, the CDR3 gives the full variable domain: EAGVAQSPRYKIIEKRQSVAFWCNPISGHATLYWYQQILGQGPKLLIQFQNNGVVDDSQLPKDRFSAERLKGVDSTLKIQPAKLEDSAVYLCASSLYTSGAGTDTQYFGPGTRLTVL.

J is TRBJ2-7 and V is TRBV28, with a tentative D call TRBD1 (5 bases). Per germline, CDR1 MDHEN and CDR2 SYDVKM. Trimming took off 7 bases at V and 2 bases at J, with 9 bases between the two ends. The CDR3 covers 12 residues. The CDR3 DNA reads as TGTGCCAGCAATCAGGGCCCCTACGAGCAGTACTTC. Protein product: CASNQGPYEQYF.

The gene calls are TRBV18 and TRBJ2-1; D is undetermined. V lost 2 bases to trimming and J lost 6 bases, with 8 bases between them. CDR3 length: 13 amino acids. Germline CDR1 and CDR2: KGHSH and LQKENI. The CDR3 spells CASSPSSSNEQFF. CDR3 nucleotides: TGTGCCAGCTCACCATCCAGTTCCAATGAGCAGTTCTTC.

The genes are TRBV5-6 and TRBJ1-2; possibly TRBD1 for D (6 bases). V lost 0 bases to trimming and J lost 7 bases, with 19 bases between them. CDR3 length equals 16 residues. The germline V gene has CDR1 SGHDT and CDR2 YYEEEE. Here the CDR3 reads CASSLVTVQGFVGYTF. The CDR3 DNA reads TGTGCCAGCAGCTTGGTCACAGTACAGGGCTTCGTTGGCTACACCTTC.

This clone was detected once. The chain has TRBV9 and TRBJ1-1; D unclear. V lost 0 bases and J 3 bases, leaving 9 bases between the germline ends. This CDR3 has 14 residues. CDR1 and CDR2 (germline): SGDLS, YYNGEE. CDR3 protein: CASSVELRDTEAFF. The CDR3 DNA is TGTGCCAGCAGCGTAGAGCTGAGGGACACTGAAGCTTTCTTT.

This rearrangement joins TRBV28 to TRBJ1-5, with D tentatively TRBD1 (6 bases). Germline lookup yields CDR1 MDHEN and CDR2 SYDVKM. The CDR3 has 14 amino acids. V was shortened by 6 bases and J by 3 bases, with 12 bases between the two germline ends. The DNA of the CDR3 is TGTGCCAGCAGCCTGGACAGATCCAATCAGCCCCAGCATTTT. Residues: CASSLDRSNQPQHF.

This sequence joins TRBV6-5 and TRBJ1-1, with TRBD1 matching 8 bases. Losses at the gene ends were 5 bases for V and 3 bases for J; bases not matched to a gene: 2. CDR1 MNHEY and CDR2 SVGAGI come from the germline V gene. This CDR3 is 13 amino acids long. CDR3 nucleotides: TGTGCCAGCAGTGTCAGGGGGCACACTGAAGCTTTCTTT. Amino acids: CASSVRGHTEAFF.

A remark on this clone: Other DNA sequences within the sample encode an identical CDR3. The chain links TRBV18 to TRBJ2-7, with D possibly TRBD1 on 5 matching bases. Germline values: CDR1 KGHSH, CDR2 LQKENI. Deletions cut 3 bases from V and 1 base from J, with 7 bases between. CDR3 length equals 13 residues. In DNA form, the CDR3 reads TGTGCCAGCTCACCGCAGGGTTCCTACGAGCAGTACTTC. Protein product: CASSPQGSYEQYF.

The table lists this clone with a count of one. This chain joins TRBV5-5 and TRBJ2-3, with a tentative D call TRBD1 (6 bases). The CDR3 sequence is 14 residues long. Germline V gene lookup returns CDR1 SGHKS and CDR2 YYEKEE (reference sequence). V was trimmed by 2 bases and J by 6 bases, leaving 13 bases between them. The CDR3, as DNA: TGTGCCAGCAGCTTTGATCAGGGGACCGATACGCAGTATTTT. Translating gives CASSFDQGTDTQYF.

The chain employs TRBV2 and TRBJ1-2, with a possible D match to TRBD1 (5 bases). CDR1 SNHLY and CDR2 FYNNEI come from the germline V gene. Trimming left V 1 base short and J 4 bases short, with 19 bases between. The CDR3 sequence is 17 residues long. The CDR3 bases are TGTGCCAGCAGTGAAGGGATAGGGGCCTTCAGTCTCTATGGCTACACCTTC. This gives the protein CASSEGIGAFSLYGYTF.